Sequencing of this T cell receptor (beta chain) was carried out in a study of cytotoxic CD8 clonotypes in ibrutinib-treated CLL. Study in general: For this cohort, patients were about a dozen relapsed/refractory and some 15 treatment-naive, while about 17 were IGHV unmutated. The response samples were taken once patients had been treated for a median of about 12 months, range 6 to 36. Study-wide results and caveats: Clonality, elevated at ibrutinib response, dropped back toward baseline at progression.

Comment on this clone: The antigen remains unidentified.

Produced via immunoSEQ multiplex PCR; TCRdb's table is partial and in-frame only. The table shows 130,000 or so clones, with 84% occurring only once. Germline V gene lookup returns CDR1 SGHNT and CDR2 YYREEE (reference sequence). CDR3 length: 14 residues. Losses at the gene ends were 2 bases for V and 7 bases for J; bases not matched to a gene: 7. The clonotype originates from a human donor with chronic lymphocytic leukemia. The V call is TRBV5-4, the J call TRBJ1-1; 8 bases fit TRBD1. Material: PBMCs, obtained after 24 months of ibrutinib treatment. This chain's CDR3 is CASSFPGQGGEAFF. In DNA form, the CDR3 reads TGTGCCAGCAGCTTCCCCGGACAGGGCGGTGAAGCTTTCTTT.